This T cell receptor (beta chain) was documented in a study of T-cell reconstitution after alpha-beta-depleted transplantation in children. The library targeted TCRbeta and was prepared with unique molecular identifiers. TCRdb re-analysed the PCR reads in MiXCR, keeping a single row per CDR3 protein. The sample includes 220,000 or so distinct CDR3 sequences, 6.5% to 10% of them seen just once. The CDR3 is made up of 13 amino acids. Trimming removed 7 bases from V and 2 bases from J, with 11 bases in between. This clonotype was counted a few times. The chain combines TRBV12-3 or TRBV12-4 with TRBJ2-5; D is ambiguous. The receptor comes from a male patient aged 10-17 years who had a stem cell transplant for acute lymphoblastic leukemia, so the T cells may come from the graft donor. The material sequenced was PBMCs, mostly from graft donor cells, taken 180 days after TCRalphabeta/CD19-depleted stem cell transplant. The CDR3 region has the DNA TGTGCCAGCACCACTAACCTTCAAGAGACCCAGTACTTC. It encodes CASTTNLQETQYF.